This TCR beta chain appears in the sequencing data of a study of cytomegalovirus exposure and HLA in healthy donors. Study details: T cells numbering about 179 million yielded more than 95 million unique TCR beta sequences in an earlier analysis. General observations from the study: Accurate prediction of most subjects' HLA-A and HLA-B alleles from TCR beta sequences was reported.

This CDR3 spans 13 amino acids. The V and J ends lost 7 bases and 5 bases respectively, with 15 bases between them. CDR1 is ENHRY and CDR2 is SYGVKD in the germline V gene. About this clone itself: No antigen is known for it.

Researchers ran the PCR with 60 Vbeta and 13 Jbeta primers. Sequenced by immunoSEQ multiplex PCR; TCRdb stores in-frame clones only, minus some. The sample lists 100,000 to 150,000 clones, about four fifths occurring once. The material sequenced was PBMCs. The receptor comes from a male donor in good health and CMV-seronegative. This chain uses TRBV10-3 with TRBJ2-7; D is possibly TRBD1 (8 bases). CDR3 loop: CAIKGQGGHEQYF. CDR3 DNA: TGTGCCATCAAAGGACAGGGAGGGCACGAGCAGTACTTC.